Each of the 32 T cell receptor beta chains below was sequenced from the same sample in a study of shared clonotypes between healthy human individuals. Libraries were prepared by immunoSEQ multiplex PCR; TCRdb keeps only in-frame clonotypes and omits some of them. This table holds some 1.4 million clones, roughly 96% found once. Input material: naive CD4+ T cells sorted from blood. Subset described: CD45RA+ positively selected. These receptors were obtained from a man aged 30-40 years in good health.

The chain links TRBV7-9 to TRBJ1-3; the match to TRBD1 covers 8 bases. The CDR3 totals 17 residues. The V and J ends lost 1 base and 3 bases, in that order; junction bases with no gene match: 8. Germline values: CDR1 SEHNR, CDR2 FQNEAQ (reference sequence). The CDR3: CASSLVPGTGFGNTIYF. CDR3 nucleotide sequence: TGTGCCAGCAGCTTAGTCCCCGGGACAGGATTTGGAAACACCATATATTTT.

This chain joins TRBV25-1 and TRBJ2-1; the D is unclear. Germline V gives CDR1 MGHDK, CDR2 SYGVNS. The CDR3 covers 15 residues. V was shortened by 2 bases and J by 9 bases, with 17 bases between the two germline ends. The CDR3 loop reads CASSELAQLSSEQFF. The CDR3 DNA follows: TGTGCCAGCAGTGAACTGGCACAGTTATCTAGTGAGCAGTTCTTC.

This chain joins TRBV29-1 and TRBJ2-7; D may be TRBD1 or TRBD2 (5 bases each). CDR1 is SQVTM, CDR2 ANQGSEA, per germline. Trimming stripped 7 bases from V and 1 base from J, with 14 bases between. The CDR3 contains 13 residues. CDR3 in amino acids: CSASGRISYEQYF. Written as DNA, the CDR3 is TGCAGCGCCTCGGGACGGATATCCTACGAGCAGTACTTC.

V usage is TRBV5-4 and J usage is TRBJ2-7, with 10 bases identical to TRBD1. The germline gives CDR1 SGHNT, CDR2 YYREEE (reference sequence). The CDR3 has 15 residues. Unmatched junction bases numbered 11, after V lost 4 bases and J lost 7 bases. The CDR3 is CASSPGQGTSYEQYF. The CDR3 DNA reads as TGTGCCAGCAGCCCGGGACAGGGGACCTCTTATGAGCAGTACTTC.

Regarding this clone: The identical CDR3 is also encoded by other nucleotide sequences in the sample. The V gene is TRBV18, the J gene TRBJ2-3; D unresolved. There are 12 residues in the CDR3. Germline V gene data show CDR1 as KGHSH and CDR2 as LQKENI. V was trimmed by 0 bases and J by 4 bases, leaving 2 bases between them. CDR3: CASSPPSDTQYF. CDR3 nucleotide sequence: TGTGCCAGCTCACCACCATCAGATACGCAGTATTTT.

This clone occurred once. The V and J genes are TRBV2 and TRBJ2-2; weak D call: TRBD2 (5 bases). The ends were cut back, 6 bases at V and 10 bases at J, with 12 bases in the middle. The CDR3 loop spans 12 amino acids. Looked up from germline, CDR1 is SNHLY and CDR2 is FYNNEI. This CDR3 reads CASRLEVAELFF. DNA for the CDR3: TGTGCCAGCAGGTTGGAGGTGGCGGAGCTGTTTTTT.

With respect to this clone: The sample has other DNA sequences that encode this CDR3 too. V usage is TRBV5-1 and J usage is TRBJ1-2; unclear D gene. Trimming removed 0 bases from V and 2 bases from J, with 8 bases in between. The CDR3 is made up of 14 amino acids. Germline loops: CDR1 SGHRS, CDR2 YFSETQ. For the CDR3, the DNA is TGCGCCAGCAGCTTGGTCACCGGAAACTATGGCTACACCTTC. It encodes CASSLVTGNYGYTF.

CDR3: CASSDGQGGAGELFF. Here the CDR3 DNA reads TGTGCCAGCAGCGACGGACAGGGTGGGGCCGGGGAGCTGTTTTTT. V usage is TRBV7-9 and J usage is TRBJ2-2, with TRBD1 matching 8 bases. There are 15 residues in the CDR3. J gave up 6 bases and V 5 bases, and 8 bases lay outside the gene matches. Germline-derived CDR1 and CDR2 are SEHNR and FQNEAQ (reference sequence).

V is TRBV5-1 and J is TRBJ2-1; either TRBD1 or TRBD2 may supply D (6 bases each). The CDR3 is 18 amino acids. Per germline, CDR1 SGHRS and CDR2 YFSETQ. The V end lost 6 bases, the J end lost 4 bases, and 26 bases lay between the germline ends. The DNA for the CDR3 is TGCGCCAGCACCCCTAGGGGGGAGGTCTTGGGGAATTACAATGAGCAGTTCTTC. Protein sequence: CASTPRGEVLGNYNEQFF.

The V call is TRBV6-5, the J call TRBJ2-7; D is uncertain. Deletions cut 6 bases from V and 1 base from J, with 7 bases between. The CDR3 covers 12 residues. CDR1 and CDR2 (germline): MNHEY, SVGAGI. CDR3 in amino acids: CASRTPSYEQYF. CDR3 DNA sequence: TGTGCCAGCAGGACTCCTTCCTACGAGCAGTACTTC.

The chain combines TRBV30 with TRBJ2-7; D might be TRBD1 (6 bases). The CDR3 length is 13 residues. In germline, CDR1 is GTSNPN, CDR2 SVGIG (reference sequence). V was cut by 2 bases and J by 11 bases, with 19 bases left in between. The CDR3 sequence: CAWSNGWGLPEYF. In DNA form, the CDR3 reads TGTGCCTGGAGTAATGGCTGGGGGCTGCCTGAGTACTTC.

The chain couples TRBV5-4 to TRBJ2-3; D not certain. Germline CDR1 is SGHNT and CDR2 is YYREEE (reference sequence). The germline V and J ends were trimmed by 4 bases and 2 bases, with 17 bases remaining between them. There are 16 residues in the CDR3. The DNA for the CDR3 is TGTGCCAGCAGCACCTTGGCGGTAGGGAACACAGATACGCAGTATTTT. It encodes CASSTLAVGNTDTQYF.

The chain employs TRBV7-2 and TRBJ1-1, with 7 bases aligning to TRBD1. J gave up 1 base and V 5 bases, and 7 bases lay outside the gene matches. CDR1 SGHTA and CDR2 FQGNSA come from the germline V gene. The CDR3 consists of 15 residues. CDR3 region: CASSPKAGGNTEAFF. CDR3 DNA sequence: TGTGCCAGCAGCCCGAAAGCAGGGGGGAACACTGAAGCTTTCTTT.

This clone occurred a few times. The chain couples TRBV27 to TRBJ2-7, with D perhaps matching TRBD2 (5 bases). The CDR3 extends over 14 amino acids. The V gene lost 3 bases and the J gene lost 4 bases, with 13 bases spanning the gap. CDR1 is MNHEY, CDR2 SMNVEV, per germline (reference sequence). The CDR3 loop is CASSFGGSRYEQYF. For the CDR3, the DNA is TGTGCCAGCAGTTTCGGTGGGAGTAGGTACGAGCAGTACTTC.

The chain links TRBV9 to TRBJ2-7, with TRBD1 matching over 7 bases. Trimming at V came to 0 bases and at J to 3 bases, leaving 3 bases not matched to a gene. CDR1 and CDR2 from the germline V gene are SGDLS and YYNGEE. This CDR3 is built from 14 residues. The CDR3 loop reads CASSVAGTVYEQYF. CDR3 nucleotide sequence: TGTGCCAGCAGCGTAGCAGGGACAGTCTACGAGCAGTACTTC.

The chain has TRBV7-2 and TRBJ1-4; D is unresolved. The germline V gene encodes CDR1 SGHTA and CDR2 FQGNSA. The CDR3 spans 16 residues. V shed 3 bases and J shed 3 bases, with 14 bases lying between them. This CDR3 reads CASSLASLASNEKLFF. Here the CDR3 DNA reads TGTGCCAGCAGCTTGGCCAGTCTGGCGTCTAATGAAAAACTGTTTTTT.

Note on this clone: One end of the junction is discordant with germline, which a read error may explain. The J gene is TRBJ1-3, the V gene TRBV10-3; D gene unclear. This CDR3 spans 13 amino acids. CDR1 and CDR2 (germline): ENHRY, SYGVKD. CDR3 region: CAFRPQAGNTIYF. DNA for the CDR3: TGTGCCTTCAGACCCCAGGCTGGAAACACCATATATTTT.

CDR3 residues: CASSPTHSYNEQFF. In nucleotides, the CDR3 is TGTGCCAGTAGTCCCACTCACTCCTACAATGAGCAGTTCTTC. The V and J genes are TRBV19 and TRBJ2-1; no firm D call. The V end lost 5 bases, the J end lost 0 bases, and 8 bases lay between the germline ends. The CDR3 loop spans 14 amino acids. Germline CDR1 LNHDA, CDR2 SQIVND (reference sequence).

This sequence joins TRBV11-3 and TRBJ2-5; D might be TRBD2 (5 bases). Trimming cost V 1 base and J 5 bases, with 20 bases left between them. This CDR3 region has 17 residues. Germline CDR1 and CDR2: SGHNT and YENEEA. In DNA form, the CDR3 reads TGTGCCAGCAGCTTAGGTGCCGAGTCTGAGGGCGGGGAGACCCAGTACTTC. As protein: CASSLGAESEGGETQYF.

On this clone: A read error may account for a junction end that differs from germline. CDR3 sequence reads: CASSQVPGTGGAVNF. CDR3 nucleotides: TGCGCCAGCAGCCAAGTTCCCGGGACAGGGGGCGCGGTAAACTTC. The genes are TRBV4-1 and TRBJ2-4; 12 bases are a match to TRBD1. The V gene's germline CDR1 is MGHRA and CDR2 YSYEKL. The CDR3 has 15 amino acids.

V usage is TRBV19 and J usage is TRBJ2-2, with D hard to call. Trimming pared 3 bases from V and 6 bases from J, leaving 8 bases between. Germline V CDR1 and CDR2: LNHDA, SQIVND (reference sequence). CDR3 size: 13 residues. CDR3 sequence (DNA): TGTGCCAGTAGTATCCCGGGTCCCGGGGAGCTGTTTTTT. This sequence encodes CASSIPGPGELFF.

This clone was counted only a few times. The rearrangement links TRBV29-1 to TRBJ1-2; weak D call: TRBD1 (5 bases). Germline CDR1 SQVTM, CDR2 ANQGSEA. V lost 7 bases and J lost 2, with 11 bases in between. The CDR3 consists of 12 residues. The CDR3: CSARQINYGYTF. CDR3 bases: TGCAGCGCGCGACAGATAAACTATGGCTACACCTTC.

Here the CDR3 reads CASSFRDRVDVTEAFF. The CDR3 nucleotides read TGTGCCAGCAGTTTCCGGGACAGGGTAGACGTCACTGAAGCTTTCTTT. The chain uses TRBV28 and TRBJ1-1, with TRBD1 matching 9 bases. The CDR3 contains 16 residues. The junction had 9 bases not matched to a gene; V was cut back by 3 bases and J by 4 bases. CDR1 MDHEN and CDR2 SYDVKM come from the germline V gene. Full variable domain (missing parts from reference TRBV28 and TRBJ1-1): DVKVTQSSRYLVKRTGEKVFLECVQDMDHENMFWYRQDPGLGLRLIYFSYDVKMKEKGDIPEGYSVSREKKERFSLILESASTNQTSMYLCASSFRDRVDVTEAFFGQGTRLTVV.

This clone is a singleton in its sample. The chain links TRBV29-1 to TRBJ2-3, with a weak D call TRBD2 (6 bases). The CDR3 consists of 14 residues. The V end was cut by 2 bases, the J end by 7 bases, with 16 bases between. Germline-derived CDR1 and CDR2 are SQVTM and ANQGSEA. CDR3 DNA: TGCAGCGTTGAATGGAGGGGTAGCGGAAATACGCAGTATTTT. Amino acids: CSVEWRGSGNTQYF.

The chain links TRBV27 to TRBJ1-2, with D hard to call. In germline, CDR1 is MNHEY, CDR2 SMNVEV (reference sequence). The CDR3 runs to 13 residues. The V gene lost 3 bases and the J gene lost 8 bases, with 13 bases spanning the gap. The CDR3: CASSFTAGRGYTF. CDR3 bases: TGTGCCAGCAGTTTCACAGCGGGAAGGGGCTACACCTTC.

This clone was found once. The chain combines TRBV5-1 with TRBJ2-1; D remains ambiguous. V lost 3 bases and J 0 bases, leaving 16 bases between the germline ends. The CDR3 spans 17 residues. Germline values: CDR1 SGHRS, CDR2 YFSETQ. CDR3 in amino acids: CASSWAVRRDSYNEQFF. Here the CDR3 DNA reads TGCGCCAGCAGCTGGGCCGTCAGGAGAGACTCCTACAATGAGCAGTTCTTC.

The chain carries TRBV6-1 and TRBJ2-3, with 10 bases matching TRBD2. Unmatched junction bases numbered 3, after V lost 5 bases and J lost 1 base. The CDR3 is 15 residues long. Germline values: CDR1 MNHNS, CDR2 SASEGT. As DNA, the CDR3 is TGTGCCAGCAGTATAGCGGGAGGTCGCACAGATACGCAGTATTTT. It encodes CASSIAGGRTDTQYF.

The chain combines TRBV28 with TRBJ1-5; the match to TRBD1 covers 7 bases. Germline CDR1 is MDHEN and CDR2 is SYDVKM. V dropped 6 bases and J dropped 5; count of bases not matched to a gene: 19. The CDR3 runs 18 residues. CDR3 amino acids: CASRLETGALGGHQPQHF. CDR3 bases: TGTGCCAGCAGACTAGAAACAGGGGCTCTAGGGGGTCATCAGCCCCAGCATTTT.

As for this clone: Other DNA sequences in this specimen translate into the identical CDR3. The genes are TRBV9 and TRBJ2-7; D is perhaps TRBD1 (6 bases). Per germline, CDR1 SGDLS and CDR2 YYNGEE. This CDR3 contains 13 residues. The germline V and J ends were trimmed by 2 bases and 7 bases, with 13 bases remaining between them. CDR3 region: CASSVVGAGEQYF. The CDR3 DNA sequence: TGTGCCAGCAGCGTTGTGGGGGCGGGTGAGCAGTACTTC.

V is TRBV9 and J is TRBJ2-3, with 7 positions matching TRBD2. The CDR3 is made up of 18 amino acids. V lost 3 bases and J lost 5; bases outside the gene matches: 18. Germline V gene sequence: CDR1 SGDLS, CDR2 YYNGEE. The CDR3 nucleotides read TGTGCCAGCAGCGAAGGCCCCGGGGTTGCGGGAGTTTTAGATACGCAGTATTTT. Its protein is CASSEGPGVAGVLDTQYF.

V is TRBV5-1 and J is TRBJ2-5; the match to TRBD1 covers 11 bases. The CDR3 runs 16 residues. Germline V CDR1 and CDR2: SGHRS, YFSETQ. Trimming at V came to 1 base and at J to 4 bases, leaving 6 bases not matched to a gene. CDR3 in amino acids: CASSLLGQGVGETQYF. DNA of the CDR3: TGCGCCAGCAGCTTGTTGGGACAGGGGGTCGGAGAGACCCAGTACTTC.

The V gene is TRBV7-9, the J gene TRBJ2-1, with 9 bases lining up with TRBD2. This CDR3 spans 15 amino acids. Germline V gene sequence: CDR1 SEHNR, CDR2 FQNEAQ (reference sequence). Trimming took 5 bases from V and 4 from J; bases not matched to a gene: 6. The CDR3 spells CASSPTSGPYNEQFF. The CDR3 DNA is TGTGCCAGCAGCCCGACTAGCGGTCCTTACAATGAGCAGTTCTTC.